Listed below are T cell receptor beta chains from one sample, sequenced in a study of cytotoxic CD8 clonotypes in ibrutinib-treated CLL. The protocol was immunoSEQ multiplex PCR, while the TCRdb copy is restricted to in-frame clones and leaves out a portion. This table has almost 250,000 clones, less than 75% appearing once. Sequenced material: PBMCs, taken after 24 months of ibrutinib treatment. The receptors were gathered from a human donor with chronic lymphocytic leukemia. Both conserved end residues are part of each CDR3. The order of the fields is D gene, J gene, V gene, clone size, CDR3 protein, CDR3 DNA. A D gene is named only where the DNA matches it firmly. Clone sizes are given selectively: once, few, many, or a class where the clone is expanded.

.,TRBJ2-1,TRBV15,.,CATSRDFRVPNEQFF,TGTGCCACCAGCAGAGATTTCAGGGTACCGAATGAGCAGTTCTTC
.,TRBJ1-1,TRBV11-3,few,CASSLGLGGNTEAFF,TGTGCCAGCAGCTTAGGCCTGGGCGGGAACACTGAAGCTTTCTTT
TRBD1,TRBJ2-7,TRBV2,.,CASRESGQGFGQYF,TGTGCCAGCAGAGAAAGTGGACAGGGGTTTGGGCAGTACTTC
TRBD2,TRBJ2-1,TRBV14,.,CASSQGLANEQFF,TGTGCCAGCAGCCAAGGACTAGCCAATGAGCAGTTCTTC
.,TRBJ2-1,TRBV4-2,.,CASSQVLQFGNEQFF,TGTGCCAGCAGCCAAGTTCTGCAATTCGGCAATGAGCAGTTCTTC
TRBD2,TRBJ2-1,TRBV28,.,CASSEKKTSGNSYNEQFF,TGTGCCAGCAGTGAGAAAAAGACTAGCGGAAACTCCTACAATGAGCAGTTCTTC
.,TRBJ1-3,TRBV18,.,CASSPLDSGNTIYF,TGTGCCAGCTCACCCCTTGACTCTGGAAACACCATATATTTT
.,TRBJ2-6,TRBV14,.,CASSQDLGSTGANVLTF,TGTGCCAGCAGCCAAGACCTTGGAAGCACTGGGGCCAACGTCCTGACTTTC
.,TRBJ2-5,TRBV7-9,.,CASSNDGETQYF,TGTGCCAGCAGCAACGACGGGGAGACCCAGTACTTC
TRBD1,TRBJ1-2,TRBV28,.,CASRLDRGVGGYTF,TGTGCCAGCAGATTGGACAGGGGGGTAGGTGGCTACACCTTC
.,TRBJ2-2,TRBV28,.,CASRGGGRTGELFF,TGTGCCAGCAGAGGGGGAGGGCGAACCGGGGAGCTGTTTTTT
TRBD1,TRBJ2-1,TRBV4-1,few,CASSQVVQGDYNEQFF,TGCGCCAGCAGCCAAGTCGTACAGGGGGACTACAATGAGCAGTTCTTC
.,TRBJ2-5,TRBV28,.,CASSLQPETQYF,TGTGCCAGCAGTTTACAGCCGGAGACCCAGTACTTC
.,TRBJ1-2,TRBV6-5,.,CASSTNGNPNGYTF,TGTGCCAGCAGTACAAACGGGAACCCAAATGGCTACACCTTC
.,TRBJ2-1,TRBV15,.,CATSAPGLSNIF,TGTGCCACCAGCGCCCCGGGACTGAGTAATATCTTC
.,TRBJ1-1,TRBV7-2,.,CASSRALNTEAFF,TGTGCCAGCAGCCGGGCCCTGAACACTGAAGCTTTCTTT
TRBD2,TRBJ2-7,TRBV25-1,.,CASSESGTGGEQYF,TGTGCCAGCAGTGAATCCGGAACGGGGGGGGAGCAGTACTTC
TRBD1,TRBJ1-2,TRBV28,.,CASSGQGALGGYTF,TGTGCCAGCAGCGGACAGGGGGCGTTAGGTGGCTACACCTTC
.,TRBJ1-1,TRBV7-2,few,CASSLGAGRTEAFF,TGTGCCAGCAGCTTAGGAGCAGGTCGCACTGAAGCTTTCTTT
TRBD2,TRBJ2-7,TRBV19,.,CATRSGGSYEQYF,TGTGCCACTCGTAGCGGGGGCTCCTACGAGCAGTACTTC
.,TRBJ2-7,TRBV7-6,.,CASSSHDKSYEQYF,TGTGCCAGCAGCTCCCACGACAAGTCCTACGAGCAGTACTTC
TRBD2,TRBJ2-3,TRBV19,.,CATLGLGGDTQYF,TGTGCCACGCTGGGACTAGGCGGGGATACGCAGTATTTT
.,TRBJ2-2,TRBV27,.,CASSLSGTGELFF,TGTGCCAGCAGTTTATCTGGCACCGGGGAGCTGTTTTTT
TRBD2,TRBJ2-4,TRBV5-6,.,CASSSDFAGDSHIQYF,TGTGCCAGCAGCTCCGACTTTGCGGGAGATTCTCACATTCAGTACTTC
.,TRBJ1-1,TRBV4-2,once,CASSQDSGEEAFF,TGTGCCAGCAGCCAAGACTCCGGAGAAGAAGCTTTCTTT
.,TRBJ2-7,TRBV2,once,CASSEWRLAYTSSYEQYF,TGTGCCAGCAGTGAATGGAGGCTAGCTTATACAAGCTCCTACGAGCAGTACTTC
.,TRBJ1-5,TRBV27,.,CASSLLGTNLQPQHF,TGTGCCAGCAGTTTGCTCGGGACTAATCTTCAGCCCCAGCATTTT
.,TRBJ1-5,TRBV7-8,.,CASSSLANQPQHF,TGTGCCAGCAGCTCGCTAGCCAATCAGCCCCAGCATTTT
.,TRBJ2-1,TRBV7-9,.,CASSLVVSHGFF,TGTGCCAGCAGCTTAGTAGTGTCCCATGGGTTCTTC
.,TRBJ1-1,TRBV28,.,CASSPTDLNTEAFF,TGTGCCAGCAGTCCGACAGATTTGAACACTGAAGCTTTCTTT
.,TRBJ1-1,TRBV10-2,once,CASSEYRGNTEAFF,TGCGCCAGCAGTGAGTACCGGGGCAACACTGAAGCTTTCTTT
.,TRBJ2-7,TRBV9,.,CASSTAEAYEQYF,TGTGCCAGCTCGACAGCGGAAGCCTACGAGCAGTACTTC
.,TRBJ2-1,TRBV20-1,.,CSADVRDEQFF,TGCAGTGCTGATGTCCGGGATGAGCAGTTCTTC
TRBD2,TRBJ2-3,TRBV4-2,.,CASSQDGGLASTDTQYF,TGTGCCAGCAGCCAAGATGGGGGACTAGCAAGCACAGATACGCAGTATTTT
.,TRBJ2-7,TRBV5-6,once,CASSPHEGYYEQYF,TGTGCCAGCAGCCCACATGAGGGGTACTACGAGCAGTACTTC
.,TRBJ1-6,TRBV11-2,.,CASSLGAGALHF,TGTGCCAGCAGCTTAGGGGCAGGCGCCCTCCACTTT
.,TRBJ2-5,TRBV7-9,.,CASSDILQETQYF,TGTGCCAGCAGCGACATATTACAAGAGACCCAGTACTTC